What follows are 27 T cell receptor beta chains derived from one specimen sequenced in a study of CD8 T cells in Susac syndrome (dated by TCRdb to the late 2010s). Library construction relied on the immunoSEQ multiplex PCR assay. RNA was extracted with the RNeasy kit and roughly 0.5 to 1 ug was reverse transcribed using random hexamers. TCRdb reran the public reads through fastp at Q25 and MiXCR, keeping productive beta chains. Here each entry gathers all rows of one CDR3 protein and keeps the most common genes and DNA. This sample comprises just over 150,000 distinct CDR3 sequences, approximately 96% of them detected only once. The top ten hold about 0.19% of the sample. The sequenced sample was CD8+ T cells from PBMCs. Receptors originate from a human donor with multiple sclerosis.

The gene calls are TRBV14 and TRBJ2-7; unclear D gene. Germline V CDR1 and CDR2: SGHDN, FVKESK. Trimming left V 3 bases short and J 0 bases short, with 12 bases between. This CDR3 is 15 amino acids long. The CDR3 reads CASSQDPDASYEQYF. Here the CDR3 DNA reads TGTGCCAGCAGCCAGGACCCTGATGCCTCCTACGAGCAGTACTTC.

CDR3 nucleotide sequence: TGCAGTGCCAGGGAGGGGTATCAGCCCCAGCATTTT. It encodes CSAREGYQPQHF. The chain carries TRBV20-1 and TRBJ1-5; perhaps TRBD1 as D (5 bases). V was clipped by 6 bases and J by 5 bases, with 11 bases between them. Germline CDR1 reads DFQATT; CDR2 reads SNEGSKA (reference sequence). The CDR3 loop spans 12 amino acids.

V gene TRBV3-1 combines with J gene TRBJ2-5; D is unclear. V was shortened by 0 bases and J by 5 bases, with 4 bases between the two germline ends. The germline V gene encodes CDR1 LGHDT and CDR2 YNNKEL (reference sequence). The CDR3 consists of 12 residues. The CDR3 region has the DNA TGTGCCAGCAGCCAAGATCGGGAGACCCAGTACTTC. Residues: CASSQDRETQYF.

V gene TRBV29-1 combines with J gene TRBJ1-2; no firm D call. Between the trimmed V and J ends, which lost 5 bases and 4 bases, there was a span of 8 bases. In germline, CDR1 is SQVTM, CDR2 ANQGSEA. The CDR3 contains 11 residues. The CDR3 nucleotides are TGCAGCGTTTACATAGGCTATGGCTACACCTTC. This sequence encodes CSVYIGYGYTF.

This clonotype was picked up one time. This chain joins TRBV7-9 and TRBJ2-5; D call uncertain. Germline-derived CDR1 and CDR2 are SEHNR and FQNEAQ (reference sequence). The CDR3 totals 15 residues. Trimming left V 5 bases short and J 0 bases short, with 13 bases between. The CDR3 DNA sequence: TGTGCCAGCAGCCGTACTGGGTTGGACCAAGAGACCCAGTACTTC. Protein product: CASSRTGLDQETQYF.

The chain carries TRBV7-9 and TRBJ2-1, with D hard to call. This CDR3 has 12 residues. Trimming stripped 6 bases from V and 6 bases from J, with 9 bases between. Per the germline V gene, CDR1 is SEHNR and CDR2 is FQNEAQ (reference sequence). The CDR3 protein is CASRYPGNEQFF. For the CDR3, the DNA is TGTGCCAGCAGATATCCCGGCAATGAGCAGTTCTTC.

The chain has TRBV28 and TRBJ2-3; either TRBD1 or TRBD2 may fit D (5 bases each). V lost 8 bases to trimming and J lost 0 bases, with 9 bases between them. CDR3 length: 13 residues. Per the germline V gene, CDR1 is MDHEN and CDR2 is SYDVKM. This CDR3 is CASLGPSTDTQYF. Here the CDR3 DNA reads TGTGCCAGCTTGGGACCTAGCACAGATACGCAGTATTTT.

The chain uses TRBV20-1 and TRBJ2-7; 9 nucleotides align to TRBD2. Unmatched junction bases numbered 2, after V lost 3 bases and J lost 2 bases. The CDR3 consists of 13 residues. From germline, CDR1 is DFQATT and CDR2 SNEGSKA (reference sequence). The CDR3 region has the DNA TGCAGTGCTAGGGAGCGGGGGGCCTACGAGCAGTACTTC. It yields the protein CSARERGAYEQYF.

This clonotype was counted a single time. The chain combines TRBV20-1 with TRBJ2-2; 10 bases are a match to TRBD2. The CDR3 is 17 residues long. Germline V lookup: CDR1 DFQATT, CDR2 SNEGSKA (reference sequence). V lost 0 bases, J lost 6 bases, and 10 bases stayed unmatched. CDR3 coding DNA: TGCAGTGCTAGAGAAAATAGCGGGGGGCGTTTCCCCGGGGAGCTGTTTTTT. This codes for CSARENSGGRFPGELFF.

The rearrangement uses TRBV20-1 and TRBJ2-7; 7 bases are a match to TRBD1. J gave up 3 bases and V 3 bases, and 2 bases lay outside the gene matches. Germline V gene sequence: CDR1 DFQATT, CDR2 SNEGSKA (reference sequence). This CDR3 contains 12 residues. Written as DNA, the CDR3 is TGCAGTGCTAGTTACAGGGGCTACGAGCAGTACTTC. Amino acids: CSASYRGYEQYF.

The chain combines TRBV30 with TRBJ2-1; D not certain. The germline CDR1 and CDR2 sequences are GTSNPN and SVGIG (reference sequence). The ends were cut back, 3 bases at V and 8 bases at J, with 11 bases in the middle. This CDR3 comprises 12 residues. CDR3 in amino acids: CAWSRQRDEQFF. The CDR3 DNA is TGTGCCTGGAGCCGACAAAGGGATGAGCAGTTCTTC.

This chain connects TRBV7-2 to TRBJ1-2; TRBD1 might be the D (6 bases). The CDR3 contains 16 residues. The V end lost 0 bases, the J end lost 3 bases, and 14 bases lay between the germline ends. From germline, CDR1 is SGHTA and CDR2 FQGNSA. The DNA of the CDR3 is TGTGCCAGCAGCTTAGCGGAAGGGGGATTTCACTATGGCTACACCTTC. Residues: CASSLAEGGFHYGYTF. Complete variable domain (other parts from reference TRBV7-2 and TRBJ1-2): GAGVSQSPSNKVTEKGKDVELRCDPISGHTALYWYRQSLGQGLEFLIYFQGNSAPDKSGLPSDRFSAERTGGSVSTLTIQRTQQEDSAVYLCASSLAEGGFHYGYTFGSGTRLTVV.

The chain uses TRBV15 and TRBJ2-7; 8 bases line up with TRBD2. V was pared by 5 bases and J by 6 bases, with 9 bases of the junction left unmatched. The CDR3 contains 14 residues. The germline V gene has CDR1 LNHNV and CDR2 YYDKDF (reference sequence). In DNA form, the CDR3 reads TGTGCCACCAGCGCCGGGGGGGAGGGTCGCGAGCAGTACTTC. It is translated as CATSAGGEGREQYF.

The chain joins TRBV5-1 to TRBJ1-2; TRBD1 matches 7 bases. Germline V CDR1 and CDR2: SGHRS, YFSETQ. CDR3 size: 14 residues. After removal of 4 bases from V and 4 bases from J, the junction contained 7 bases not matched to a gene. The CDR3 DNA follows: TGCGCCAGCAGCCGATCGACAGGGTTCTATGGCTACACCTTC. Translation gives CASSRSTGFYGYTF.

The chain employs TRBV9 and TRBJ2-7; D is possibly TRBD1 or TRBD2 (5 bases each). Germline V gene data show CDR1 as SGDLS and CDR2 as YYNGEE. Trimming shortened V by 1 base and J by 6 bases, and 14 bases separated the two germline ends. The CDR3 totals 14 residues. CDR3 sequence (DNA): TGTGCCAGCAGCGTAAGCAGGCTAGGGACCGAGCAGTACTTC. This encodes CASSVSRLGTEQYF.

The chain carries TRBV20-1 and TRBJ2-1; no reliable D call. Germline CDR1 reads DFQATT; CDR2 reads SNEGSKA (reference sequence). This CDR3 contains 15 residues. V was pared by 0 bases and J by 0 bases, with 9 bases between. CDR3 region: CSARDITSSYNEQFF. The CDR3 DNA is TGCAGTGCTAGAGATATCACGAGCTCCTACAATGAGCAGTTCTTC.

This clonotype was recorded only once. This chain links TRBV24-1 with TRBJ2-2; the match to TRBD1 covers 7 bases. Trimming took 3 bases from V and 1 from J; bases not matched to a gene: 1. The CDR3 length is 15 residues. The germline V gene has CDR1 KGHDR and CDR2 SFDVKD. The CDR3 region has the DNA TGTGCCACCAGTGATCGGACAGGGAACACCGGGGAGCTGTTTTTT. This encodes CATSDRTGNTGELFF.

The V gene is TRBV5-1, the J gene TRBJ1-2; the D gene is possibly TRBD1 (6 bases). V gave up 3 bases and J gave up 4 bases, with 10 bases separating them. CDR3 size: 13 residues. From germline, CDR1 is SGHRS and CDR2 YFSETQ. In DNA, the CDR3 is TGCGCCAGCAGCTGGGACACCTTCTATGGCTACACCTTC. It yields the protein CASSWDTFYGYTF. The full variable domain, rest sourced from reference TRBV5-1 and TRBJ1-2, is KAGVTQTPRYLIKTRGQQVTLSCSPISGHRSVSWYQQTPGQGLQFLFEYFSETQRNKGNFPGRFSGRQFSNSRSEMNVSTLELGDSALYLCASSWDTFYGYTFGSGTRLTVV.

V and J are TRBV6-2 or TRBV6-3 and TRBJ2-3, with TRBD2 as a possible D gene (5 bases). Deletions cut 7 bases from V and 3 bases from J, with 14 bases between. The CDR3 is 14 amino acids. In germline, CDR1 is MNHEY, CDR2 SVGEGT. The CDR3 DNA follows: TGTGCCAGCACCGGCGGGCGATGGACAGATACGCAGTATTTT. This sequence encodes CASTGGRWTDTQYF.

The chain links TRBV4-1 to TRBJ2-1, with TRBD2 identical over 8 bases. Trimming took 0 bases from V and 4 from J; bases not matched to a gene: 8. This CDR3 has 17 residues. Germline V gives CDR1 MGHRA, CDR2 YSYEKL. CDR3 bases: TGCGCCAGCAGCCAAGACGGCCCGGGGGGGCTTTACAATGAGCAGTTCTTC. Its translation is CASSQDGPGGLYNEQFF.

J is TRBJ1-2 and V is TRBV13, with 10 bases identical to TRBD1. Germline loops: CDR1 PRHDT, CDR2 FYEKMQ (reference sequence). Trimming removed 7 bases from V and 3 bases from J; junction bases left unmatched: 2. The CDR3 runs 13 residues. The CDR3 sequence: CASKGTGDYGYTF. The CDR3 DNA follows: TGTGCCAGCAAGGGGACAGGGGACTATGGCTACACCTTC.

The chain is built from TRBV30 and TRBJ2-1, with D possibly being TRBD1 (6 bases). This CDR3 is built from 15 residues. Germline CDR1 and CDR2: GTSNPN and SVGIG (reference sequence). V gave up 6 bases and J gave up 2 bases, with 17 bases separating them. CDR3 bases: TGTGCCTGCTACAGCGCCCAGGGGCCCTACAATGAGCAGTTCTTC. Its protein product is CACYSAQGPYNEQFF.

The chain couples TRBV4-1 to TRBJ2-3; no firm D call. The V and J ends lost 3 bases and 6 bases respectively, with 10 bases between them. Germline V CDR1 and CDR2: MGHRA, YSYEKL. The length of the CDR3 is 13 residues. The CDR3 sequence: CASSQWSADTQYF. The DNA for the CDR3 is TGCGCCAGCAGCCAGTGGAGCGCGGATACGCAGTATTTT.

CDR3 sequence (DNA): TGTGCCAGCAGTTCTCCGACGGCGGATGGCTACACCTTC. Translation: CASSSPTADGYTF. This chain links TRBV28 with TRBJ1-2, with no clear D. This CDR3 is built from 13 residues. Trimming removed 4 bases at V and 6 bases at J, with 12 bases between. The germline V gene encodes CDR1 MDHEN and CDR2 SYDVKM.

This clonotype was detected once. The CDR3 DNA reads as TGTGCCAGCGGAAAGGCGGGGGACGACACCTTC. Protein product: CASGKAGDDTF. The chain couples TRBV6-2 or TRBV6-3 to TRBJ1-2; D possibly corresponds to TRBD1 (5 bases). V was clipped by 8 bases and J by 12 bases, with 16 bases between them. The CDR3 loop spans 11 amino acids. Germline CDR1 and CDR2: MNHEY and SVGEGT.

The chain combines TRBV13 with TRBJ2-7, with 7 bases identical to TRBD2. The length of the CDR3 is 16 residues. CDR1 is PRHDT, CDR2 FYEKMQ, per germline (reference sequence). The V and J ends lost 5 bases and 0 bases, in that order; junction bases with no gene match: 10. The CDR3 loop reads CASSPPGSGDSYEQYF. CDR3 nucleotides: TGTGCCAGCAGCCCTCCGGGGAGCGGGGACTCCTACGAGCAGTACTTC.

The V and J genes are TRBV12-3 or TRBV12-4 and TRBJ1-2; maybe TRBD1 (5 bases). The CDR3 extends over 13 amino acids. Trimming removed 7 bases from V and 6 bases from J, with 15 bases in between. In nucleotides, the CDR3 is TGTGCCAGCAAACACGAAGGGGTGGATGGCTACACCTTC. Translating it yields CASKHEGVDGYTF.